The clone carrying this T cell receptor beta chain was recorded many times. Antigen unknown. The read terminates 3 residues before the CDR3 end, so the remaining end is supplied by the germline J gene. Data came from immunoSEQ multiplex PCR; TCRdb stores just in-frame clones and leaves some out. This repertoire lists about 3,400 clones without singletons; more than 20% sits in the top ten. This sample stems from a study of T cell clonality in common variable immunodeficiency. General study results and limits: Common variable immunodeficiency TCR beta sequences reportedly had fewer deletions and N-nucleotide insertions. CVID patient heterogeneity limited repertoire-clinical complication correlations.

The CDR3 extends over 14 amino acids. Germline V gene sequence: CDR1 SGHAT, CDR2 FQNNGV. J was trimmed by 5 bases and V by 2 bases; bases with no gene match: 4. Both groups were predominantly of Caucasian heritage. This chain connects TRBV11-2 to TRBJ1-1, with 8 bases identical to TRBD1. Specimen: peripheral blood mononuclear cells. This clonotype originated in a human donor with common variable immunodeficiency. The CDR3 bases that were read are TGTGCCAGCAGCTTACGACAGGGGTATACTGAA. Translating gives CASSLRQGYTE. The CDR3 in full is CASSLRQGYTEAFF.